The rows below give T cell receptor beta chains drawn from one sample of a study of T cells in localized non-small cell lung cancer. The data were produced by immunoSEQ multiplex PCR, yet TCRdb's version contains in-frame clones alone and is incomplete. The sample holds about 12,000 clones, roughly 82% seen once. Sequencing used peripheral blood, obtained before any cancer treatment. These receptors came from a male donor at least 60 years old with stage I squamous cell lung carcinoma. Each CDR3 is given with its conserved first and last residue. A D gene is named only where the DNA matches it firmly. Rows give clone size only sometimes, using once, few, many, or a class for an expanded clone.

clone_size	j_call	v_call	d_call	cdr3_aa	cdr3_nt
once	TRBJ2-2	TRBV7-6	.	CASSLRVGGPTGELFF	TGTGCCAGCAGCTTACGCGTGGGGGGGCCCACCGGGGAGCTGTTTTTT
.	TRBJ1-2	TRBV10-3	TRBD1	CAIRAQPGQANNYGYTF	TGTGCCATCAGGGCACAACCGGGACAGGCAAATAACTATGGCTACACCTTC
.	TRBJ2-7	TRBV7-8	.	CASSLPGQPYEQYF	TGTGCCAGCAGCTTACCGGGACAACCCTACGAGCAGTACTTC
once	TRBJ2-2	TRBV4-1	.	CASSRAGNQNTGELFF	TGCGCCAGCAGCCGCGCCGGGAATCAGAACACCGGGGAGCTGTTTTTT
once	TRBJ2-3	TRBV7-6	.	CASSSGRDSNTQYF	TGTGCCAGCAGCTCCGGAAGGGATTCTAATACGCAGTATTTT
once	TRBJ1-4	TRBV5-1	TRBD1	CASRTGTGGLSNEKLFF	TGCGCCAGCAGGACCGGGACAGGGGGTTTATCTAATGAAAAACTGTTTTTT
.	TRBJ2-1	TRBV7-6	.	CASSPNRDEQFF	TGTGCCAGCAGCCCAAATCGTGATGAGCAGTTCTTC
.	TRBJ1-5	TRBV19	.	CASSETVNQPQHF	TGTGCCAGTAGTGAGACCGTTAATCAGCCCCAGCATTTT
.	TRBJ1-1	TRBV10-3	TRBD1	CAIRGTGGDGTEAFF	TGTGCCATCAGGGGGACAGGGGGCGATGGCACTGAAGCTTTCTTT
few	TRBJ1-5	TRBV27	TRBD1	CASSSTGLNQPQHF	TGTGCCAGCAGTTCGACAGGGCTCAATCAGCCCCAGCATTTT
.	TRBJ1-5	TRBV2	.	CASSAAASNQPQHF	TGTGCCAGCAGTGCTGCCGCGAGCAATCAGCCCCAGCATTTT
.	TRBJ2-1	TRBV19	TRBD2	CASSIWAGGDNEQFF	TGTGCCAGTAGTATATGGGCGGGAGGGGACAATGAGCAGTTCTTC
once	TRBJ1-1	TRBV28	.	CASSLSVTEAFF	TGTGCCAGCAGTTTATCAGTCACTGAAGCTTTCTTT
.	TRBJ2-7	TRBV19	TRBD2	CASSMSAGGTYEQYF	TGTGCCAGTAGTATGTCAGCGGGGGGGACCTACGAGCAGTACTTC
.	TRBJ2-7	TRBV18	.	CASSPISTGAYEQYF	TGTGCCAGCTCACCAATCTCCACCGGCGCCTACGAGCAGTACTTC
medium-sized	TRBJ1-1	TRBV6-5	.	CASSLSGGTEAFF	TGTGCCAGCAGTTTATCGGGGGGGACTGAAGCTTTCTTT
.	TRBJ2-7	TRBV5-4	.	CASSGGAFEQYF	TGTGCCAGCAGCGGGGGGGCGTTTGAGCAGTACTTC
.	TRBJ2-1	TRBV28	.	CASSRQDYNEQFF	TGTGCCAGCAGTCGACAAGATTACAATGAGCAGTTCTTC
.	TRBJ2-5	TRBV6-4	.	CASSLARDLITQETQYF	TGTGCCAGCTCCCTGGCACGGGACTTAATCACACAAGAGACCCAGTACTTC
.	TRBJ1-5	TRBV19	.	CASKFAEGGSNQPQHF	TGTGCCAGTAAGTTCGCCGAGGGGGGGAGCAATCAGCCCCAGCATTTT
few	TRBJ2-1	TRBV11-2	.	CASSLGGTETYNEQFF	TGTGCCAGCAGCTTAGGAGGGACTGAGACCTACAATGAGCAGTTCTTC
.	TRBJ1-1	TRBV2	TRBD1	CASSPTGVGGAFF	TGTGCCAGCAGTCCAACAGGGGTCGGTGGGGCTTTCTTT
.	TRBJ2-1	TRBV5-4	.	CASSTRGSPNEQFF	TGTGCCAGCAGCACGCGCGGTTCCCCGAATGAGCAGTTCTTC
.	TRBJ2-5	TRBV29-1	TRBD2	CSVEYSGRETQYF	TGCAGCGTTGAATATAGCGGGCGAGAGACCCAGTACTTC
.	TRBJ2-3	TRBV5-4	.	CASSEGGGKRTDTQYF	TGTGCCAGCAGCGAAGGAGGCGGAAAGCGCACAGATACGCAGTATTTT
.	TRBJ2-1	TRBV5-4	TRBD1	CASSSWTGDDEQFF	TGTGCCAGCAGCTCGTGGACAGGGGACGATGAGCAGTTCTTC
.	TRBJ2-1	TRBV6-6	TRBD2	CASSYSLAGDEQFF	TGTGCCAGCAGTTACTCACTAGCGGGAGATGAGCAGTTCTTC
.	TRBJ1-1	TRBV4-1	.	CASSQAEGIEAFF	TGCGCCAGCAGCCAAGCTGAGGGAATTGAAGCTTTCTTT
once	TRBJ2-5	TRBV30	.	CAWSRGETQYF	TGTGCCTGGAGTCGGGGAGAGACCCAGTACTTC
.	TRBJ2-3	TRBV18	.	CASSPPGLGTDTQYF	TGTGCCAGCTCACCCCCCGGCTTGGGGACAGATACGCAGTATTTT
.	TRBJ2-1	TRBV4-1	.	CASSQVGGLGEQFF	TGCGCCAGCAGCCAAGTTGGAGGGTTGGGTGAGCAGTTCTTC
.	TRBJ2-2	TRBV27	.	CASSHRAGELFF	TGTGCCAGCAGTCACAGGGCCGGGGAGCTGTTTTTT
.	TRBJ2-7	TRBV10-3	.	CAISESESGPYEQYF	TGTGCCATCAGTGAGTCCGAGTCAGGGCCCTACGAGCAGTACTTC
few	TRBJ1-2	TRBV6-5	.	CASRPGRGIYGYTF	TGTGCCAGCAGACCCGGTCGAGGGATCTATGGCTACACCTTC
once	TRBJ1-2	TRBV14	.	CASSPQGNYGYTF	TGTGCCAGCAGCCCCCAGGGGAACTATGGCTACACCTTC
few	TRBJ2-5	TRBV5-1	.	CASSLRGGETQYF	TGCGCCAGCAGCTTGAGGGGGGGTGAGACCCAGTACTTC
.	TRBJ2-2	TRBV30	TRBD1	CAWSYRGPGELFF	TGTGCCTGGAGCTATAGGGGGCCCGGGGAGCTGTTTTTT
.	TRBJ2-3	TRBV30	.	CAWSASTQYF	TGTGCCTGGAGCGCCAGTACGCAGTATTTT
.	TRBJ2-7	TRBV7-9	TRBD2	CASSLVGSGSGYEQYF	TGTGCCAGCAGCTTAGTTGGTAGCGGGAGCGGTTACGAGCAGTACTTC
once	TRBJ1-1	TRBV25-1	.	CASSEYKGEAFF	TGTGCCAGCAGTGAATATAAGGGTGAAGCTTTCTTT
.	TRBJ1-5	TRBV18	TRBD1	CASSPPGAGGISNQPQHF	TGTGCCAGCTCACCACCGGGCGCAGGGGGGATAAGCAATCAGCCCCAGCATTTT
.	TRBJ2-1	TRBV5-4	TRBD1	CASSLARPGQGQEQFF	TGTGCCAGCAGCTTGGCCCGTCCGGGACAGGGGCAGGAGCAGTTCTTC
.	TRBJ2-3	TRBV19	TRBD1	CASRDRGTDTQYF	TGTGCCAGCCGGGACAGGGGAACAGATACGCAGTATTTT